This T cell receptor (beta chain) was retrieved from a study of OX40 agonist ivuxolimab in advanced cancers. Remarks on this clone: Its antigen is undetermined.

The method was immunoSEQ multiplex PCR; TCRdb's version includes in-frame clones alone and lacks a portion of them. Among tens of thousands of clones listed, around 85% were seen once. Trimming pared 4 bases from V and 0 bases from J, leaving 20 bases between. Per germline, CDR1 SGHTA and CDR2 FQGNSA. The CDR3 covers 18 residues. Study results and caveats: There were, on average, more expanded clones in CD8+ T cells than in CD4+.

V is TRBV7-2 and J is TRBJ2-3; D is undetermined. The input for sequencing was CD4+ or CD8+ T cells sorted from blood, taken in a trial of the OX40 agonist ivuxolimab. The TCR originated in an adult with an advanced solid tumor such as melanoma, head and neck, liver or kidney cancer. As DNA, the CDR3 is TGTGCCAGCAGCTCCCGAACCTCTTCGGCCTCTAGCACAGATACGCAGTATTTT. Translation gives CASSSRTSSASSTDTQYF. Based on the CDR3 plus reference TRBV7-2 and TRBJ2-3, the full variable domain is GAGVSQSPSNKVTEKGKDVELRCDPISGHTALYWYRQSLGQGLEFLIYFQGNSAPDKSGLPSDRFSAERTGGSVSTLTIQRTQQEDSAVYLCASSSRTSSASSTDTQYFGPGTRLTVL.